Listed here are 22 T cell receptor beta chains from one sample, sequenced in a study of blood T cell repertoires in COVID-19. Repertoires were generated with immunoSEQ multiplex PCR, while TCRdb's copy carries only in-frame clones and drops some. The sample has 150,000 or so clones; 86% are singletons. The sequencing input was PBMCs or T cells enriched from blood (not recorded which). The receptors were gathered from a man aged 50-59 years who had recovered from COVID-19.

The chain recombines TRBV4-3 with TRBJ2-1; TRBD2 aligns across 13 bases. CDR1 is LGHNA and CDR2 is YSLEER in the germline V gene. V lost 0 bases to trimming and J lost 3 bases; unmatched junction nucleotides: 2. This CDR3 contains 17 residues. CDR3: CASSQETSGGGYNEQFF. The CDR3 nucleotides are TGCGCCAGCAGCCAAGAAACTAGCGGGGGGGGCTACAATGAGCAGTTCTTC.

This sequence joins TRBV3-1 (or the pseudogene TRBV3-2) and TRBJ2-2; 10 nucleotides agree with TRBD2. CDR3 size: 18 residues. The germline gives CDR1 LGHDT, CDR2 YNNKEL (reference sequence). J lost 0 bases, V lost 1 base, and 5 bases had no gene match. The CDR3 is CASSQVGLAETNTGELFF. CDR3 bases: TGTGCCAGCAGCCAAGTAGGACTAGCGGAAACGAACACCGGGGAGCTGTTTTTT.

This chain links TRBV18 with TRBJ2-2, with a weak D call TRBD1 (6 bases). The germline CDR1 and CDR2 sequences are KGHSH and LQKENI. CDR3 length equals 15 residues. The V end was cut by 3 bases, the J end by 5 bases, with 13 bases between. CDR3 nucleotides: TGTGCCAGCTCACCGAACAGGGCGGAAACCGGGGAGCTGTTTTTT. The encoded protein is CASSPNRAETGELFF.

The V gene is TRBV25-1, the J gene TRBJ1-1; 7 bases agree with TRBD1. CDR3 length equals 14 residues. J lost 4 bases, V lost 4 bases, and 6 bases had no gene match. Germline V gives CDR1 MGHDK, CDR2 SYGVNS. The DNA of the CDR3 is TGTGCCAGCAGTGGTCGACAGGGTCCCACTGAAGCTTTCTTT. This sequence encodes CASSGRQGPTEAFF.

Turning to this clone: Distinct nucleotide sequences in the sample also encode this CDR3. The CDR3 coding sequence is TGTGCCAGTAGTATAGATTCGAGGTACGAGCAGTACTTC. Amino acid sequence: CASSIDSRYEQYF. The chain joins TRBV19 to TRBJ2-7; D gene unclear. Germline CDR1 is LNHDA and CDR2 is SQIVND (reference sequence). The CDR3 loop spans 13 amino acids. The V end was cut by 0 bases, the J end by 4 bases, with 7 bases between.

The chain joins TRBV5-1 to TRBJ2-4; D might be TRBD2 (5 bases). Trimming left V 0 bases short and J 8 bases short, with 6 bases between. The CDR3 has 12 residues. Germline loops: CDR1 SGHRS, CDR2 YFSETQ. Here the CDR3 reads CASSLDGDIQYF. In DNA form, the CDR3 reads TGCGCCAGCAGCTTGGACGGGGACATTCAGTACTTC.

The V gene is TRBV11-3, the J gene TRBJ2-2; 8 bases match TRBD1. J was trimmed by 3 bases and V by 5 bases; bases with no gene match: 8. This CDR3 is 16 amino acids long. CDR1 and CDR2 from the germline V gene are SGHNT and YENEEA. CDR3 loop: CASSGTGGRDTGELFF. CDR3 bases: TGTGCCAGCAGCGGCACAGGGGGTAGGGACACCGGGGAGCTGTTTTTT.

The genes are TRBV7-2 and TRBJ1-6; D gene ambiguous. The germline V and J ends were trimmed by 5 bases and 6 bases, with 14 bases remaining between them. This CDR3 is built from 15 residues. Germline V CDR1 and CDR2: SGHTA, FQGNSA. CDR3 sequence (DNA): TGTGCCAGCAGCCTCAGAATGGGCATTAATTCACCCCTCCACTTT. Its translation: CASSLRMGINSPLHF.

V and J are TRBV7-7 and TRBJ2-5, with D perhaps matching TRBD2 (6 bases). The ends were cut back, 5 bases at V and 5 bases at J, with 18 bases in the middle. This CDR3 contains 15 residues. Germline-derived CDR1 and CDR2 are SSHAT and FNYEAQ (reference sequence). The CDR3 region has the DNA TGTGCCAGCAGCAAACTCGCGGCGGGGTCGGAGACCCAGTACTTC. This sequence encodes CASSKLAAGSETQYF.

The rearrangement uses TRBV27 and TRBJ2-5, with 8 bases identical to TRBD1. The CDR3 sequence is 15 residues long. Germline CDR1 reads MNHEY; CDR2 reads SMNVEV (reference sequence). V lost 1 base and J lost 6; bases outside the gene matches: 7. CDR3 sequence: CASSLWAGGQKTQYF. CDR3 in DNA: TGTGCCAGCAGTTTATGGGCAGGGGGCCAGAAGACCCAGTACTTC.

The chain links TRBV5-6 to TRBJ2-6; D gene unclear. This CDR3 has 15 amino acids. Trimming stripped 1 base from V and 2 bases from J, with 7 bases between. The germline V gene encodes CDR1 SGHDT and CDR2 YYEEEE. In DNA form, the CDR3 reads TGTGCCAGCAGCTTGCCCCGGGCTGGGGCCAACGTCCTGACTTTC. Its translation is CASSLPRAGANVLTF.

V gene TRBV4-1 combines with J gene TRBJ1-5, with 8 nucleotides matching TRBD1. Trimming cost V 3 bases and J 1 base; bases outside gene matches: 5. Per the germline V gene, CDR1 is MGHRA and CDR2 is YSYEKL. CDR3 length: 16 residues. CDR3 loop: CASSHPTGGSNQPQHF. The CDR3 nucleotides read TGCGCCAGCAGCCATCCCACAGGGGGGAGCAATCAGCCCCAGCATTTT.

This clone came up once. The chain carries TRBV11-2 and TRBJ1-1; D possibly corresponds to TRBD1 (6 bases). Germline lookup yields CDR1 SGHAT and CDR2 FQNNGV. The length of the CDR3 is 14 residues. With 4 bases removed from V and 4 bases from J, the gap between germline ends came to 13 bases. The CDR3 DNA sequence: TGTGCCAGCAGCTCCCAACAGGGCAGCACTGAAGCTTTCTTT. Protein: CASSSQQGSTEAFF.

The CDR3 coding sequence is TGTGCCAGCAGACCTGGACGGGATAAAGGCACTGAAGCTTTCTTT. Residues: CASRPGRDKGTEAFF. The chain carries TRBV4-2 and TRBJ1-1; D gene ambiguous. Germline V gene sequence: CDR1 LGHNA, CDR2 YNFKEQ. V dropped 6 bases and J dropped 4 bases, with 18 bases sitting between them. There are 15 residues in the CDR3.

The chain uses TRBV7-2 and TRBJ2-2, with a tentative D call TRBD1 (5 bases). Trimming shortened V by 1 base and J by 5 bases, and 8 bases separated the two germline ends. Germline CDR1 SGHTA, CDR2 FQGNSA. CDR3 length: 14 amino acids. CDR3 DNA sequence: TGTGCCAGCAGCTTAGGGTACAGGACCGGGGAGCTGTTTTTT. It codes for CASSLGYRTGELFF.

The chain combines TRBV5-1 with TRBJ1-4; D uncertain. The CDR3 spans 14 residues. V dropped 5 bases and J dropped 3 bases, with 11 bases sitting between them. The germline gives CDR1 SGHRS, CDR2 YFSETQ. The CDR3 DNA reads TGCGCCAGCAGGTTTCGGGAGTCTAATGAAAAACTGTTTTTT. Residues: CASRFRESNEKLFF. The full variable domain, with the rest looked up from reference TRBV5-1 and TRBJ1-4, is KAGVTQTPRYLIKTRGQQVTLSCSPISGHRSVSWYQQTPGQGLQFLFEYFSETQRNKGNFPGRFSGRQFSNSRSEMNVSTLELGDSALYLCASRFRESNEKLFFGSGTQLSVL.

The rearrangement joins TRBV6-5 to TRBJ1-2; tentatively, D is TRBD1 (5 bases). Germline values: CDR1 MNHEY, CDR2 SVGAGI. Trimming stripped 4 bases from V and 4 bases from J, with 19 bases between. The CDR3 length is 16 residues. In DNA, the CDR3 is TGTGCCAGCAGTTCTACTGCGGGACGGAGGAGCTATGGCTACACCTTC. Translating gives CASSSTAGRRSYGYTF.

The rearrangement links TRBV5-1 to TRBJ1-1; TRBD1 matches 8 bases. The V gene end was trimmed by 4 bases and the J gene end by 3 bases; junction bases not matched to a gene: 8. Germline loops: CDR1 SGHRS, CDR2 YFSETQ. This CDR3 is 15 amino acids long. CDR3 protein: CASSPTGARHTEAFF. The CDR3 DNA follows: TGCGCCAGCAGCCCGACAGGGGCCCGGCACACTGAAGCTTTCTTT.

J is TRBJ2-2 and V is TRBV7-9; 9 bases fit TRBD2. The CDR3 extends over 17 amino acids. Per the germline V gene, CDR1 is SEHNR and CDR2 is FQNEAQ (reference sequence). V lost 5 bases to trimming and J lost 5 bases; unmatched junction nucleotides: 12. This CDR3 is CASSPRGRGSGTGELFF. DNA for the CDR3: TGTGCCAGCAGCCCCCGCGGGAGGGGAAGTGGGACCGGGGAGCTGTTTTTT.

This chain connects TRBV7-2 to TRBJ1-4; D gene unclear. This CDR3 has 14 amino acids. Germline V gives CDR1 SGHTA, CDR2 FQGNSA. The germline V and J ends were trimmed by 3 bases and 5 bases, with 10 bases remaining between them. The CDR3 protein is CASSFSYTNEKLFF. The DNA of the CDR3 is TGTGCCAGCAGCTTCAGTTATACGAATGAAAAACTGTTTTTT.

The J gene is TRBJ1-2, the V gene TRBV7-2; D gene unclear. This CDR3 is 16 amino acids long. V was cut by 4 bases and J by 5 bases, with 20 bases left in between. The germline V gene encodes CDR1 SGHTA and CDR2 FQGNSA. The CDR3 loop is CASSSPSTVRGYGYTF. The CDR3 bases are TGTGCCAGCAGCTCCCCTAGCACAGTCCGCGGGTATGGCTACACCTTC.

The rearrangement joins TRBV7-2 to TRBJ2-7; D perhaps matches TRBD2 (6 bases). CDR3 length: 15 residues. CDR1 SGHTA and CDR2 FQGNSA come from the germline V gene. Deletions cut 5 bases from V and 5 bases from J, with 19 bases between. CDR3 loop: CASSPPAGIIHEQYF. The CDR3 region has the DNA TGTGCCAGCAGCCCACCGGCGGGAATCATACACGAGCAGTACTTC. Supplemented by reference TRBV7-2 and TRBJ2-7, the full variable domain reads GAGVSQSPSNKVTEKGKDVELRCDPISGHTALYWYRQSLGQGLEFLIYFQGNSAPDKSGLPSDRFSAERTGGSVSTLTIQRTQQEDSAVYLCASSPPAGIIHEQYFGPGTRLTVT.